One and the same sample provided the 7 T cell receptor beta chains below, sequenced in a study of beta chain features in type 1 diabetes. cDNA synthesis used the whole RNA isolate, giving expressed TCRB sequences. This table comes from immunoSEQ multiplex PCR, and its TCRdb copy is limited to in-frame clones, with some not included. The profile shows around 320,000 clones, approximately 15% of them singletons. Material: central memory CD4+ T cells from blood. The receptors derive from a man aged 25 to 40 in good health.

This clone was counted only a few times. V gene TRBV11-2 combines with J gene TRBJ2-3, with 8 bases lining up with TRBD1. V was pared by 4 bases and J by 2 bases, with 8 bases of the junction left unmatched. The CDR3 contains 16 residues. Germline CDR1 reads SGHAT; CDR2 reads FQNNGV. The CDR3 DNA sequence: TGTGCCAGCAGCTCCTCACCGGGACAGGTCACAGATACGCAGTATTTT. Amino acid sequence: CASSSSPGQVTDTQYF.

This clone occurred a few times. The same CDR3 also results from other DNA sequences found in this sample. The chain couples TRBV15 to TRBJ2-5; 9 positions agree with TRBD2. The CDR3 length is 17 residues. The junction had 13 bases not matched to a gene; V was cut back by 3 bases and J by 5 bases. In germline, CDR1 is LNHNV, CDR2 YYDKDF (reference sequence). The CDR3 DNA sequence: TGTGCCACCAGCAGGAGGTCGGGTAGCGGGAGCTCGGAGACCCAGTACTTC. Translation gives CATSRRSGSGSSETQYF.

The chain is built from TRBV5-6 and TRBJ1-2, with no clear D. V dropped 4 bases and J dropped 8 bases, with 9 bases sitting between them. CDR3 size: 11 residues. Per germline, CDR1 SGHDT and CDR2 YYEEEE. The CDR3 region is CASSKSRGYTF. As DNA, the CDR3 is TGTGCCAGCAGCAAATCGAGAGGCTACACCTTC.

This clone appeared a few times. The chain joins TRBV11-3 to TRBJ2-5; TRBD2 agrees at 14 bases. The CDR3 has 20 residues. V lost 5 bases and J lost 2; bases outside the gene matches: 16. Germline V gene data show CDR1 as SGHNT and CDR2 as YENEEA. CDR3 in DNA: TGTGCCAGCAGCACAGGGACTAGCGGGAGTATTGGGGATAATCAAGAGACCCAGTACTTC. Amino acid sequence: CASSTGTSGSIGDNQETQYF.

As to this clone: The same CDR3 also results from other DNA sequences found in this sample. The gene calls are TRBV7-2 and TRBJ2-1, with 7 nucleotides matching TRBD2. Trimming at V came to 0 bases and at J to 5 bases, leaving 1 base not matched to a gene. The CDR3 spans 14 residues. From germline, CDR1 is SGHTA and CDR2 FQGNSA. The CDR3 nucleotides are TGTGCCAGCAGCTTAGCTAGCGGGCACAATGAGCAGTTCTTC. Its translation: CASSLASGHNEQFF.

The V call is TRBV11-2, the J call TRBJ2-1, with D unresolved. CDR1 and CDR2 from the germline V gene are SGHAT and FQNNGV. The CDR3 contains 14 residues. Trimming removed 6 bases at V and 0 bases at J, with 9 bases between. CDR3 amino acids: CASRWESSYNEQFF. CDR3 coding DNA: TGTGCCAGCAGATGGGAAAGCTCCTACAATGAGCAGTTCTTC.

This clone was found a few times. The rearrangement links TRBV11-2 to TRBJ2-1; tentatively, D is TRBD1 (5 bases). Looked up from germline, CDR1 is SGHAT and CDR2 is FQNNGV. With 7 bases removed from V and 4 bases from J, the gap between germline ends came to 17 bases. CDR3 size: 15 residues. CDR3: CASTAGAAPYNEQFF. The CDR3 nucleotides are TGTGCCAGCACCGCTGGGGCGGCTCCTTACAATGAGCAGTTCTTC.